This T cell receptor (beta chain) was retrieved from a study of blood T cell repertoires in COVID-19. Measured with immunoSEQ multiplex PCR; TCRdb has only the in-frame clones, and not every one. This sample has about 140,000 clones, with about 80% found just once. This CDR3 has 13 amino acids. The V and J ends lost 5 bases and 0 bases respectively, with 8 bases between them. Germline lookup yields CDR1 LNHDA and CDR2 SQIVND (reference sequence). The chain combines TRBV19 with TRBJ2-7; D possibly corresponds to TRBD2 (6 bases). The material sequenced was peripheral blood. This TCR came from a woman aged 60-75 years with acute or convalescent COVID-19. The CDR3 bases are TGTGCCAGTAGTGTGACTAGCTCCTACGAGCAGTACTTC. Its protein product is CASSVTSSYEQYF.